The source of this TCR beta chain is a study of human T cells and chemical hapten exposure. Study context: Patients, a majority of them female, were diagnosed with alopecia areata, totalis or universalis.

Time point: patch test 1, 2 weeks after DPC sensitization. Treatment: therapeutic diphenylcyclopropenone sensitization with weekly scalp DPC. The study, taken as a whole, reports: Versus controls, expanded TCRs had significantly more large CDR3 similarity clusters.

In the library, unique molecular identifiers were attached to individual cDNA molecules. MiXCR, run by TCRdb on the RACE reads, gives a single entry per CDR3 protein. The sample lists about 83,000 distinct CDR3 sequences; approximately 8% were seen once. Trimming removed 2 bases from V and 7 bases from J, with 5 bases in between. Germline values: CDR1 GTSNPN, CDR2 SVGIG (reference sequence). CDR3 size: 10 residues. Ten or more counts support this clonotype. Its antigen is unidentified. This sample comprised whole blood, obtained in connection with sensitization to the hapten diphenylcyclopropenone (DPC). The chain has TRBV30 and TRBJ1-1; D is unresolved. The sequence came from a woman aged 25 to 39 with alopecia areata. Some clones in this sample may be carry-over from other donors' samples. This chain's CDR3 is CAWSNIEAFF. The CDR3 coding sequence is TGTGCCTGGAGTAATATTGAAGCTTTCTTT. Based on the CDR3 plus reference TRBV30 and TRBJ1-1, the full variable domain is SQTIHQWPATLVQPVGSPLSLECTVEGTSNPNLYWYRQAAGRGLQLLFYSVGIGQISSEVPQNLSASRPQDRQFILSSKKLLLSDSGFYLCAWSNIEAFFGQGTRLTVV.